This T cell receptor (beta chain) was obtained from a study of metastatic and nonmetastatic thyroid tumors. Study context: It was across blood and tumor or nodule tissue from malignant and benign thyroid patients that repertoires were compared. Findings of the study overall: A significant increase in TCR beta diversity was reportedly seen in malignant thyroid tumors relative to benign nodules, in blood and tumor.

The V end lost 5 bases, the J end lost 2 bases, and 4 bases lay between the germline ends. The V gene's germline CDR1 is SGHRS and CDR2 YFSETQ. This CDR3 comprises 11 residues. In its sample, this clone was seen many times. Its specificity is not known. Treatment of any kind had been given to no patient before thyroid surgery. How the authors handled the data: A classifier for distant metastasis in papillary thyroid cancer was constructed using CDR3 differences observed across clinicopathological groups. TCRdb reprocessed the PCR reads via MiXCR. TCRdb's processing, not the authors', yielded these V and J calls. The table shows roughly 40,000 clones, with 18% occurring only once.

This receptor was obtained from a female donor with papillary thyroid cancer or a benign thyroid nodule (not recorded which). Some clones in this sample may be carry-over from other donors' samples. Sequenced sample: tumor tissue. The chain links TRBV5-1 to TRBJ2-5; D is undetermined. The CDR3 bases are TGCGCCAGCAGGCTACAAGAGACCCAGTACTTC. This translates into CASRLQETQYF.